This TCR beta chain stems from a study of T-cell memory formation after mild COVID-19. In the study overall: Largely donor-specific sequence clusters came from a couple of donors. Points from the study as a whole: Clones shrinking from day 15 to 85 showed even CD4/CD8 mixes; later expanders tilted CD4+.

A remark on this clonotype: The target antigen is unknown.

The 5'RACE method, run with constant-segment primers, produced TCR alpha and TCR beta cDNA libraries (carrying sample barcodes and UMIs). Each CDR3 protein gets one entry after TCRdb re-called the 5' RACE reads with MiXCR. The table shows fewer than 450,000 distinct CDR3 sequences, with under 25% occurring only once. The CDR3 runs 15 residues. Trimming stripped 3 bases from V and 4 bases from J, with 15 bases between. Per germline, CDR1 KGHSH and CDR2 LQKENI. Sequencing was performed on PBMCs or a T cell subset sorted from them (not recorded which). The chain recombines TRBV18 with TRBJ2-5; perhaps D is TRBD1 or TRBD2 (5 bases each). The origin of this receptor is an adult woman who had mild COVID-19 (a few samples of this study predate the infection). Cell type and time point are not known. The CDR3 sequence: CASSPRPGGGETQYF. The CDR3 bases are TGTGCCAGCTCACCCCGACCGGGTGGGGGAGAGACCCAGTACTTC. Using reference TRBV18 and TRBJ2-5 for the parts outside the CDR3, the full variable domain is NAGVMQNPRHLVRRRGQEARLRCSPMKGHSHVYWYRQLPEEGLKFMVYLQKENIIDESGMPKERFSAEFPKEGPSILRIQQVVRGDSAAYFCASSPRPGGGETQYFGPGTRLLVL.